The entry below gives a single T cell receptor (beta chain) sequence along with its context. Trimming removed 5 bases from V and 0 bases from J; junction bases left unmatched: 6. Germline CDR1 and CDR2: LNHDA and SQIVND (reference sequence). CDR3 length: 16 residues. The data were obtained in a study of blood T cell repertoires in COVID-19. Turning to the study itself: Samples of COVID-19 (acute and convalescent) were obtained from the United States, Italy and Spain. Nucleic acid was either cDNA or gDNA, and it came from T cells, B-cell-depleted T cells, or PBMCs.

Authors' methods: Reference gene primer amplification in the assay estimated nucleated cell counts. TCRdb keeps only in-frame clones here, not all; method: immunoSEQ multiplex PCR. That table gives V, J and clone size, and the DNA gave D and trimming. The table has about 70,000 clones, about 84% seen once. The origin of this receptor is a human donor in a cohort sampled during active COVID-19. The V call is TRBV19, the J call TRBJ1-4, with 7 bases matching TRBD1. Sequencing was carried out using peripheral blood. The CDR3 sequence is CASSAGTVATNEKLFF. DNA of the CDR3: TGTGCCAGTAGTGCGGGGACAGTCGCAACTAATGAAAAACTGTTTTTT.